In its sample, the clone carrying this T cell receptor beta chain was seen a few times. This record comes from a study of T-cell reconstitution after alpha-beta-depleted transplantation in children. The CDR3 is 15 amino acids. The germline gives CDR1 SGDLS, CDR2 YYNGEE. Trimming shortened V by 0 bases and J by 3 bases, and 12 bases separated the two germline ends. Unique molecular identifiers were incorporated during preparation of the TCRbeta library. Each CDR3 protein gets one entry after TCRdb re-called the PCR reads with MiXCR. Here the sample spans about 420,000 distinct CDR3 sequences, 9.5% to 13% being singletons.

The receptor was isolated from a human donor who donated a stem cell graft to a child with acute myeloid leukemia. The V gene is TRBV9, the J gene TRBJ1-2; D gene uncertain. The sample consisted of PBMCs from the stem cell graft donor, taken from the stem cell graft. The CDR3 here is CASSVGSDPYYGYTF. The CDR3 nucleotides are TGTGCCAGCAGCGTAGGAAGTGACCCCTACTATGGCTACACCTTC.